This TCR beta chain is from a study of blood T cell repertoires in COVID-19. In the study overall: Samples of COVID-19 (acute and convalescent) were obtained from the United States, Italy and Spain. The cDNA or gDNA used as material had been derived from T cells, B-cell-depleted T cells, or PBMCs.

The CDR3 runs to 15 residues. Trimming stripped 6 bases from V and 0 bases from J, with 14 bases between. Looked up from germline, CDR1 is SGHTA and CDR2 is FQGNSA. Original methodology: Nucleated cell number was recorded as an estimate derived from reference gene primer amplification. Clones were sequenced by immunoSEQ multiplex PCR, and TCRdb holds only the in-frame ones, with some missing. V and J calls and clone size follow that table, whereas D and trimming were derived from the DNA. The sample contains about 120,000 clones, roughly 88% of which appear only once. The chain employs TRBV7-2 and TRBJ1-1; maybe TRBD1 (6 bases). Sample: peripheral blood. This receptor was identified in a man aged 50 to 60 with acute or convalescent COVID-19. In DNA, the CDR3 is TGTGCCAGCAGTCGAGACAGGAATATGAACACTGAAGCTTTCTTT. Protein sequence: CASSRDRNMNTEAFF.